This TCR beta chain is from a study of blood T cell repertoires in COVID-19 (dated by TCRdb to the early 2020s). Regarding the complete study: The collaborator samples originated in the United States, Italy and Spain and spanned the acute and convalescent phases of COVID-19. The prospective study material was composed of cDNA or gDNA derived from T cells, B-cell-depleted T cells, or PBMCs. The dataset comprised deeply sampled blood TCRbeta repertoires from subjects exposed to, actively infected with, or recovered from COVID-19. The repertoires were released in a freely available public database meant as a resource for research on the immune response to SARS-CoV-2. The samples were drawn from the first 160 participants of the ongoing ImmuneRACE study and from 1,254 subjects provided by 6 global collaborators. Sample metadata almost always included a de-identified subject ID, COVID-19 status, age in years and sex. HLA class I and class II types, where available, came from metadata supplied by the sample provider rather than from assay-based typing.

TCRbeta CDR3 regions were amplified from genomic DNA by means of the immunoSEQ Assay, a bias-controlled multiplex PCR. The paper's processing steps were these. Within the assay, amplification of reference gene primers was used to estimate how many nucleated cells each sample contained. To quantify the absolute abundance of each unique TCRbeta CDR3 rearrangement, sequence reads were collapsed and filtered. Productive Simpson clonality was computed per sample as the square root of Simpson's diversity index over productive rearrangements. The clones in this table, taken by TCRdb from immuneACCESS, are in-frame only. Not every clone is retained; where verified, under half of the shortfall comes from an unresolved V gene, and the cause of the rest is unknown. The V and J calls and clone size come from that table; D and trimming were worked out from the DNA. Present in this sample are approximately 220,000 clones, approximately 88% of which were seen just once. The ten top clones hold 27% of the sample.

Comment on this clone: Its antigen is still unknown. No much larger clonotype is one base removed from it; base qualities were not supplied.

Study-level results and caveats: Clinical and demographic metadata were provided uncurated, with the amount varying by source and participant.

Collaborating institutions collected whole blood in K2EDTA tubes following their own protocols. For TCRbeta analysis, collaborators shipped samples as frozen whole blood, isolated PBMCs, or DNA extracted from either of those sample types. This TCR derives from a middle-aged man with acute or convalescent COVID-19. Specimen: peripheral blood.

The CDR3 protein sequence reads: CASSAGPGELFF. Here is the DNA: TGTGCCAGCAGCGCGGGACCCGGGGAGCTGTTTTTT. The chain is made from TRBV3-1 (or the pseudogene TRBV3-2) and TRBJ2-2, with a tentative D gene TRBD2 over 6 matching bases. CDR1 and CDR2 are read off the germline V gene (reference sequence) as LGHDT and YNNKEL. The junction carries 7 bases between V and J, which are trimmed by 5 bases and 6 bases respectively. Its CDR3 holds 12 amino acids, cysteine through phenylalanine. The sequence is cut down to CDR3 DNA, 36 bases in frame from base 1.